This paragraph reports one TCR beta chain. These data belong to a study of identical twins. Each CDR3 protein gets one entry after TCRdb re-called the 5' RACE reads with MiXCR. The sample holds hundreds of thousands of distinct CDR3 sequences, 18% seen once. This sample was shared with a second study, whose subject was T cells expressing NK-cell markers. That source notes: These clonotypes, the leaders elsewhere, also led the CD3+CD56-NKG2C+ fraction in a handful of donors.

The sequence was collected from a woman under 30 in good health. The specimen was PBMCs.

The CDR3 nucleotides read TGTGCCAGCAGCCCGAGACAGGGGTGGAATGAGCAGTTCTTC. It specifies CASSPRQGWNEQFF. The chain is built from TRBV3-1 and TRBJ2-1; 8 bases map to TRBD1. The CDR3 loop spans 14 amino acids. The trim removed 4 bases at V and 7 bases at J, leaving 6 bases unmatched. CDR1 and CDR2 from the germline V gene are LGHDT and YNNKEL (reference sequence).